Below are 19 T cell receptor beta chains sequenced from a single sample in a study of PD-1 blockade in classical Hodgkin lymphoma. Relapse after autologous stem cell transplantation occurred in every patient, and brentuximab vedotin exposure varied. Profiled with immunoSEQ multiplex PCR; TCRdb holds only in-frame clones, not every one. The table has roughly 96,000 clones, roughly nine tenths seen once. Sequences were derived from peripheral blood mononuclear cells (PBMCs), sampled before the second cycle of nivolumab. The origin of the receptors is a human donor with classical Hodgkin lymphoma.

The chain links TRBV2 to TRBJ1-5, with 8 bases identical to TRBD1. The CDR3 is 20 residues long. V was pared by 7 bases and J by 2 bases, with 22 bases of the junction left unmatched. The V gene's germline CDR1 is SNHLY and CDR2 FYNNEI. This CDR3 reads CASTFQARQGPSGGNQPQHF. CDR3 in DNA: TGTGCCAGCACTTTCCAAGCCAGACAGGGGCCATCGGGAGGCAATCAGCCCCAGCATTTT.

The sample holds one count of this clone. V and J are TRBV7-9 and TRBJ2-3, with D uncertain. CDR3 length equals 14 residues. Looked up from germline, CDR1 is SEHNR and CDR2 is FQNEAQ (reference sequence). The V end lost 5 bases, the J end lost 0 bases, and 9 bases lay between the germline ends. Written as DNA, the CDR3 is TGTGCCAGCAGCCCGGAAATTAGCACAGATACGCAGTATTTT. Residues: CASSPEISTDTQYF.

The rearrangement links TRBV27 to TRBJ2-7; D is perhaps TRBD1 (7 bases). Trimming removed 6 bases at V and 3 bases at J, with 12 bases between. The CDR3 totals 13 residues. Germline-derived CDR1 and CDR2 are MNHEY and SMNVEV (reference sequence). CDR3 sequence: CASSRGTDYEQYF. The CDR3 coding sequence is TGTGCCAGCAGCCGCGGGACAGACTACGAGCAGTACTTC.

The chain has TRBV28 and TRBJ2-2, with a possible D match to TRBD2 (6 bases). Trimming took 6 bases from V and 0 from J, leaving 11 bases between them. CDR3 length: 15 residues. Germline CDR1 is MDHEN and CDR2 is SYDVKM. The CDR3 DNA is TGTGCCAGCAGGCGGGGTTTAGCGAACACCGGGGAGCTGTTTTTT. This gives the protein CASRRGLANTGELFF.

V is TRBV18 and J is TRBJ1-1; D gene uncertain. Germline CDR1 is KGHSH and CDR2 is LQKENI. The CDR3 is made up of 17 amino acids. Between the trimmed V and J ends, which lost 1 base and 1 base, there was a span of 16 bases. The CDR3 sequence: CASSPLAVDLSNTEAFF. The DNA for the CDR3 is TGTGCCAGCTCACCACTCGCAGTGGATTTATCGAACACTGAAGCTTTCTTT.

About this clone itself: A far larger clone lies a single base away; this is likely a read error. The chain is built from TRBV4-1 and TRBJ1-2, with 7 bases identical to TRBD1. The germline gives CDR1 MGHRA, CDR2 YSYEKL. The CDR3 is 15 amino acids. V was pared by 1 base and J by 5 bases, with 7 bases of the junction left unmatched. The CDR3 spells CASSQVPGQEYGYTF. The CDR3, as DNA: TGCGCCAGCAGCCAAGTTCCCGGACAGGAGTATGGCTACACCTTC.

The chain combines TRBV19 with TRBJ1-2; the match to TRBD1 covers 8 bases. This CDR3 has 14 amino acids. V trimming: 5 bases; J trimming: 5 bases; junction bases outside the gene matches: 7. Per germline, CDR1 LNHDA and CDR2 SQIVND (reference sequence). The CDR3 spells CASSPRQGLYGYTF. The CDR3 bases are TGTGCCAGTAGTCCCCGACAGGGGCTTTATGGCTACACCTTC. Full variable domain (missing parts from reference TRBV19 and TRBJ1-2): DGGITQSPKYLFRKEGQNVTLSCEQNLNHDAMYWYRQDPGQGLRLIYYSQIVNDFQKGDIAEGYSVSREKKESFPLTVTSAQKNPTAFYLCASSPRQGLYGYTFGSGTRLTVV.

This clone has only one observation. This CDR3 is CASSLEGNSYNEQFF. CDR3 DNA sequence: TGTGCCAGCAGCTTAGAAGGTAACTCCTACAATGAGCAGTTCTTC. V gene TRBV7-6 combines with J gene TRBJ2-1; no clear D gene. The germline V gene has CDR1 SGHVS and CDR2 FNYEAQ. This CDR3 is 15 amino acids long. The V end was cut by 1 base, the J end by 0 bases, with 7 bases between.

The V gene is TRBV19, the J gene TRBJ2-7, with 7 bases fitting TRBD1. V lost 5 bases to trimming and J lost 4 bases; unmatched junction nucleotides: 8. Germline CDR1 LNHDA, CDR2 SQIVND (reference sequence). This CDR3 comprises 14 residues. CDR3 in amino acids: CASSPGTAGYEQYF. Written as DNA, the CDR3 is TGTGCCAGTAGTCCTGGGACAGCCGGATACGAGCAGTACTTC.

This chain uses TRBV9 with TRBJ2-2; 9 bases are a match to TRBD2. The germline CDR1 and CDR2 sequences are SGDLS and YYNGEE. The length of the CDR3 is 18 residues. V was pared by 0 bases and J by 4 bases, with 10 bases of the junction left unmatched. The CDR3 loop reads CASSVGNSGSPGTGELFF. CDR3 sequence (DNA): TGTGCCAGCAGCGTAGGGAATAGCGGGAGCCCCGGCACCGGGGAGCTGTTTTTT. Full variable domain (remainder filled in from reference TRBV9 and TRBJ2-2): DSGVTQTPKHLITATGQRVTLRCSPRSGDLSVYWYQQSLDQGLQFLIQYYNGEERAKGNILERFSAQQFPDLHSELNLSSLELGDSALYFCASSVGNSGSPGTGELFFGEGSRLTVL.

The rearrangement joins TRBV10-2 to TRBJ1-4; a weak D match, TRBD1 (6 bases). CDR3 length: 17 residues. V gave up 6 bases and J gave up 8 bases, with 25 bases separating them. Germline V CDR1 and CDR2: WSHSY, SAAADI. CDR3 bases: TGCGCCAGCAGGGGAATAGATACAGGGATTGGGCTAGAAAAACTGTTTTTT. Its protein is CASRGIDTGIGLEKLFF.

CDR3 coding DNA: TGTGCCAGCAGCTTGGGGGGGACTAGGAACACAGATACGCAGTATTTT. Its protein product is CASSLGGTRNTDTQYF. This rearrangement joins TRBV5-5 to TRBJ2-3; TRBD2 agrees at 8 bases. CDR1 and CDR2 from the germline V gene are SGHKS and YYEKEE (reference sequence). The CDR3 runs to 16 residues. V was pared by 0 bases and J by 2 bases, with 5 bases of the junction left unmatched.

This chain connects TRBV27 to TRBJ1-4; 9 nucleotides align to TRBD1. With 5 bases clipped from V and 1 base from J, the junction kept 11 bases outside the gene matches. Germline assignment: CDR1 MNHEY and CDR2 SMNVEV (reference sequence). The CDR3 consists of 18 residues. CDR3 DNA: TGTGCCAGCAGTATTACAGGGGGCGCTGGGGGAACTAATGAAAAACTGTTTTTT. It yields the protein CASSITGGAGGTNEKLFF.

V is TRBV7-8 and J is TRBJ1-2; the match to TRBD1 covers 9 bases. CDR1 is SGHVS and CDR2 is FQNEAQ in the germline V gene. After removal of 3 bases from V and 7 bases from J, the junction contained 18 bases not matched to a gene. The CDR3 totals 18 residues. The CDR3 DNA is TGTGCCAGCAGCTTCCATAGCCTCATCCGGGACAGGGCGAGTGGCTACACCTTC. Translation: CASSFHSLIRDRASGYTF.

V and J are TRBV27 and TRBJ2-3; TRBD2 aligns across 14 bases. V lost 2 bases to trimming and J lost 6 bases; unmatched junction nucleotides: 7. In germline, CDR1 is MNHEY, CDR2 SMNVEV (reference sequence). The CDR3 length is 17 residues. The DNA of the CDR3 is TGTGCCAGCAGTTTAGGGACTAGCGGGAGAATCAGGGATACGCAGTATTTT. Amino acid sequence: CASSLGTSGRIRDTQYF.

The gene calls are TRBV4-1 and TRBJ1-3, with D perhaps TRBD1 (5 bases). This CDR3 is built from 15 residues. Germline V gives CDR1 MGHRA, CDR2 YSYEKL. V lost 1 base and J 3 bases, leaving 10 bases between the germline ends. The DNA of the CDR3 is TGCGCCAGCAGCCAAGGGTGGGGGTATGGAAACACCATATATTTT. It yields the protein CASSQGWGYGNTIYF.

The V and J genes are TRBV28 and TRBJ2-4; no firm D call. Germline CDR1 is MDHEN and CDR2 is SYDVKM. The CDR3 has 17 residues. The V gene lost 1 base and the J gene lost 0 bases, with 13 bases spanning the gap. The CDR3 loop reads CASSLSGSYLAKNIQYF. CDR3 coding DNA: TGTGCCAGCAGTTTATCGGGCAGCTATCTAGCCAAAAACATTCAGTACTTC.

The rearrangement links TRBV28 to TRBJ1-3, with 7 nucleotides matching TRBD1. Germline loops: CDR1 MDHEN, CDR2 SYDVKM. CDR3 size: 16 residues. Trimming at V came to 6 bases and at J to 0 bases, leaving 8 bases not matched to a gene. The CDR3 protein is CASSDTGDSSGNTIYF. The CDR3 nucleotides are TGTGCCAGCAGCGACACAGGGGACTCCTCTGGAAACACCATATATTTT.

The genes are TRBV11-2 and TRBJ1-6; possibly TRBD1 for D (5 bases). Germline V CDR1 and CDR2: SGHAT, FQNNGV. Trimming pared 5 bases from V and 6 bases from J, leaving 14 bases between. The CDR3 sequence is 15 residues long. CDR3 bases: TGTGCCAGCAGCGCAGGGAGATCGAGTAATTCACCCCTCCACTTT. It specifies CASSAGRSSNSPLHF.